This T cell receptor (beta chain) emerged from a study of blood T cell repertoires in COVID-19. CDR3 length: 15 residues. Germline CDR1 SGHRS, CDR2 YFSETQ. The V gene end was trimmed by 4 bases and the J gene end by 0 bases; junction bases not matched to a gene: 6. Repertoires were generated with immunoSEQ multiplex PCR, while TCRdb's copy carries only in-frame clones and drops some. The sample gives approximately 91,000 clones, around 80% of which show up once; 7% is in the top ten. This sequence originates from a man aged 70 or older with acute or convalescent COVID-19. Sequencing was carried out using peripheral blood. The chain is built from TRBV5-1 and TRBJ2-7; 8 bases are a match to TRBD2. The DNA for the CDR3 is TGCGCCAGCAGCGCCGAACTAGCGGCCTCCTACGAGCAGTACTTC. Translating gives CASSAELAASYEQYF.